Sequencing of this TCR beta chain was carried out in a study of HIV-infected patients and healthy controls. The CDR3 totals 15 residues. Trimming removed 0 bases at V and 4 bases at J, with 11 bases between. Looked up from germline, CDR1 is SGHTA and CDR2 is FQGNSA. This clonotype was counted many times. TCRdb reanalysed the 5' RACE reads using MiXCR and keeps one entry per CDR3 protein. The table records more than 60,000 distinct CDR3 sequences, about 19% of them present only once. The chain uses TRBV7-2 and TRBJ2-3; a possible D gene is TRBD2 (6 bases). The sample was CD4+ T cells from blood. The receptor comes from a human donor in good health. In DNA, the CDR3 is TGTGCCAGCAGCTTAGCGAGAATAGCGGCAGATACGCAGTATTTT. It yields the protein CASSLARIAADTQYF.